Each of the 21 T cell receptor beta chains below was sequenced from the same sample in a study of blood T cell repertoires in COVID-19. Generated by immunoSEQ multiplex PCR, the TCRdb table keeps only in-frame clones and is missing some. The sample consists of tens of thousands of clones, roughly 86% of them appearing once. The sample consisted of peripheral blood. These TCRs come from a man in his fifties or sixties with active or convalescent COVID-19.

The rearrangement joins TRBV2 to TRBJ1-4; maybe TRBD1 (6 bases). Germline V CDR1 and CDR2: SNHLY, FYNNEI. V shed 7 bases and J shed 5 bases, with 14 bases lying between them. The CDR3 extends over 14 amino acids. Here the CDR3 DNA reads TGTGCCAGCAATGCACAGGGAGACAATGAAAAACTGTTTTTT. Translated: CASNAQGDNEKLFF.

The chain links TRBV3-1 (or the pseudogene TRBV3-2) to TRBJ2-3; TRBD2 matches at 13 bases. Germline V gene sequence: CDR1 LGHDT, CDR2 YNNKEL (reference sequence). With 6 bases clipped from V and 2 bases from J, the junction kept 5 bases outside the gene matches. The CDR3 sequence is 16 residues long. This CDR3 is CASSLTSGGTTDTQYF. In DNA, the CDR3 is TGTGCCAGCAGTCTGACTAGCGGGGGGACCACAGATACGCAGTATTTT.

In this sample, this clone turned up a few times. The genes are TRBV3-1 (or the pseudogene TRBV3-2) and TRBJ2-4; 8 bases agree with TRBD2. The CDR3 is 15 residues long. The germline V gene encodes CDR1 LGHDT and CDR2 YNNKEL (reference sequence). V lost 1 base to trimming and J lost 8 bases; unmatched junction nucleotides: 7. The CDR3, as DNA: TGTGCCAGCAGCCAAGGGAATAACGGGGGGGACATTCAGTACTTC. It is translated as CASSQGNNGGDIQYF.

This clone was observed a single time. J is TRBJ2-5 and V is TRBV21-1; TRBD1, the table's D call, lacks a check against the DNA. TRBV21-1 is a documented pseudogene. The CDR3 consists of 15 residues. CDR3 DNA sequence: TGTGCCAGCAGCAAAGTGTCCCAGGCCCAAGAGACCCAGTACTTC. Its protein is CASSKVSQAQETQYF.

The rearrangement uses TRBV7-9 and TRBJ1-3, with D unresolved. Germline loops: CDR1 SEHNR, CDR2 FQNEAQ (reference sequence). Trimming removed 5 bases from V and 0 bases from J, with 14 bases in between. The CDR3 totals 16 residues. The CDR3 loop reads CASSPPDGNSGNTIYF. CDR3 nucleotides: TGTGCCAGCAGCCCCCCCGACGGGAACTCTGGAAACACCATATATTTT.

The chain carries TRBV18 and TRBJ2-1, with TRBD1 matching 12 bases. The germline V gene encodes CDR1 KGHSH and CDR2 LQKENI. V shed 0 bases, J shed 6 bases, and the junction held 6 bases outside the gene matches. The CDR3 covers 17 residues. CDR3 sequence: CASSPPLGQGASNEQFF. Here the CDR3 DNA reads TGTGCCAGCTCACCACCTCTGGGACAGGGGGCTTCCAATGAGCAGTTCTTC.

The CDR3 sequence is CALDRVSYEQYV. The CDR3, as DNA: TGTGCCTTAGACAGGGTTTCCTACGAGCAGTACGTC. The chain couples TRBV25-1 to TRBJ2-7; TRBD1 matches 7 bases. Germline CDR1 reads MGHDK; CDR2 reads SYGVNS. Trimming cost V 11 bases and J 1 base; bases outside gene matches: 5. The CDR3 has 12 amino acids.

V gene TRBV6-5 combines with J gene TRBJ2-7, with TRBD1 identical over 10 bases. Trimming removed 6 bases from V and 6 bases from J; junction bases left unmatched: 5. This CDR3 has 13 amino acids. In germline, CDR1 is MNHEY, CDR2 SVGAGI. CDR3 loop: CASRDRGAGEQYF. CDR3 nucleotide sequence: TGTGCCAGCAGGGACAGGGGGGCGGGCGAGCAGTACTTC.

CDR3 protein: CASSLVGGGALNEQFF. The CDR3 nucleotides are TGTGCCAGCAGCTTAGTGGGAGGGGGGGCCCTTAATGAGCAGTTCTTC. The chain has TRBV7-2 and TRBJ2-1, with D possibly being TRBD2 (7 bases). CDR1 and CDR2 from the germline V gene are SGHTA and FQGNSA. The germline V and J ends were trimmed by 1 base and 7 bases, with 17 bases remaining between them. The CDR3 covers 16 residues. The whole variable domain, remainder taken from reference TRBV7-2 and TRBJ2-1, is GAGVSQSPSNKVTEKGKDVELRCDPISGHTALYWYRQSLGQGLEFLIYFQGNSAPDKSGLPSDRFSAERTGGSVSTLTIQRTQQEDSAVYLCASSLVGGGALNEQFFGPGTRLTVL.

This clone was counted only a few times. This rearrangement joins TRBV4-1 to TRBJ1-3, with D unresolved. Between the trimmed V and J ends, which lost 0 bases and 2 bases, there was a span of 17 bases. The germline gives CDR1 MGHRA, CDR2 YSYEKL. This CDR3 contains 18 residues. CDR3 nucleotides: TGCGCCAGCAGCCAAGATGTCATGGTATTGAGGACTGGAAACACCATATATTTT. Translating it yields CASSQDVMVLRTGNTIYF.

The rearrangement links TRBV18 to TRBJ2-7; the D gene is possibly TRBD2 (5 bases). Trimming shortened V by 3 bases and J by 6 bases, and 12 bases separated the two germline ends. CDR1 KGHSH and CDR2 LQKENI come from the germline V gene. The CDR3 runs 13 residues. DNA of the CDR3: TGTGCCAGCTCACCGGGCTTAGCGCGCGAGCAGTACGTC. Translation gives CASSPGLAREQYV.

The chain uses TRBV21-1 and TRBJ1-2. TRBV21-1 is labeled a pseudogene. There are 16 residues in the CDR3. The CDR3 DNA follows: TGTGCCAGCAGCAGAGGGCAGCCACTCGGTTTGGGTGGCTACACCTTC. It yields the protein CASSRGQPLGLGGYTF.

Only a few counts were recorded for this clone. The J gene is TRBJ2-7, the V gene TRBV5-1; 7 bases align to TRBD1. The length of the CDR3 is 15 residues. The germline CDR1 and CDR2 sequences are SGHRS and YFSETQ. The J segment lost 5 bases and the V segment lost 0 bases, leaving 8 bases of the junction unmatched. The CDR3 DNA reads TGCGCCAGCAGCTTGGGGACAGGTAGTCTCCACGAGCAGTACTTC. It is translated as CASSLGTGSLHEQYF.

The rearrangement uses TRBV5-6 and TRBJ1-3, with TRBD1 identical over 7 bases. J lost 1 base, V lost 4 bases, and 5 bases had no gene match. CDR1 and CDR2 (germline): SGHDT, YYEEEE. The CDR3 is 15 amino acids. The CDR3 is CASSRDSGSGNTIYF. The CDR3 DNA is TGTGCCAGCAGCCGGGACAGTGGTTCTGGAAACACCATATATTTT.

This rearrangement joins TRBV5-1 to TRBJ2-7, with 10 bases matching TRBD1. The CDR3 sequence is 15 residues long. CDR1 is SGHRS, CDR2 YFSETQ, per germline. V dropped 0 bases and J dropped 1; count of bases not matched to a gene: 1. DNA for the CDR3: TGCGCCAGCAGCTTGGGACAGGGGGCGTCCTACGAGCAGTACGTC. It is translated as CASSLGQGASYEQYV.

The chain combines TRBV20-1 with TRBJ1-5, with 8 bases lining up with TRBD1. Germline values: CDR1 DFQATT, CDR2 SNEGSKA (reference sequence). Trimming cost V 3 bases and J 6 bases; bases outside gene matches: 10. This CDR3 region has 15 residues. The CDR3 reads CSASHRGKNRQPQHF. The CDR3 DNA reads as TGCAGTGCTAGTCACAGGGGGAAAAACCGTCAGCCCCAGCATTTT.

The chain joins TRBV18 to TRBJ2-7, with D perhaps matching TRBD2 (5 bases). The CDR3 spans 14 residues. V lost 4 bases and J 2 bases, leaving 12 bases between the germline ends. Germline CDR1 is KGHSH and CDR2 is LQKENI. CDR3 loop: CASSRSDGAYEQYV. The CDR3 DNA follows: TGTGCCAGCTCACGATCGGACGGGGCCTACGAGCAGTACGTC.

This chain uses TRBV28 with TRBJ1-2; D remains unclear. The CDR3 runs 14 residues. Germline CDR1 MDHEN, CDR2 SYDVKM. V was trimmed by 2 bases and J by 3 bases, leaving 10 bases between them. CDR3 in DNA: TGTGCCAGCAGTTTAGTAGCCAACCACTATGGCTACACCTTC. Translation gives CASSLVANHYGYTF.

The chain links TRBV5-4 to TRBJ2-1; 11 nucleotides match TRBD2. The ends lost 2 bases at V and 10 bases at J; junction bases unmatched: 5. The CDR3 loop spans 14 amino acids. Germline assignment: CDR1 SGHNT and CDR2 YYREEE (reference sequence). As DNA, the CDR3 is TGTGCCAGCAGCTTACTAGCGGGGGTCGGGGAGCAGTTCTTC. It codes for CASSLLAGVGEQFF. Looking up the rest from reference TRBV5-4 and TRBJ2-1 gives the full variable domain: ETGVTQSPTHLIKTRGQQVTLRCSSQSGHNTVSWYQQALGQGPQFIFQYYREEENGRGNFPPRFSGLQFPNYSSELNVNALELDDSALYLCASSLLAGVGEQFFGPGTRLTVL.

The chain couples TRBV6-2 or TRBV6-3 to TRBJ1-2, with a possible D match to TRBD1 (5 bases). Germline V gene sequence: CDR1 MNHEY, CDR2 SVGEGT. The CDR3 totals 16 residues. V was pared by 4 bases and J by 4 bases, with 19 bases between. For the CDR3, the DNA is TGTGCCAGCAGTTGGGAGGACACCGATCAGGGCTATGGCTACACCTTC. Its translation: CASSWEDTDQGYGYTF.

The rearrangement links TRBV24-1 to TRBJ2-2; 9 bases are shared with TRBD1. The CDR3 is made up of 17 amino acids. Germline values: CDR1 KGHDR, CDR2 SFDVKD. V gave up 4 bases and J gave up 1 base; unmatched junction bases: 6. For the CDR3, the DNA is TGTGCCACCAGTGAACCCGGGACAGGGTGGAACACCGGGGAGCTGTTTTTT. This translates into CATSEPGTGWNTGELFF.